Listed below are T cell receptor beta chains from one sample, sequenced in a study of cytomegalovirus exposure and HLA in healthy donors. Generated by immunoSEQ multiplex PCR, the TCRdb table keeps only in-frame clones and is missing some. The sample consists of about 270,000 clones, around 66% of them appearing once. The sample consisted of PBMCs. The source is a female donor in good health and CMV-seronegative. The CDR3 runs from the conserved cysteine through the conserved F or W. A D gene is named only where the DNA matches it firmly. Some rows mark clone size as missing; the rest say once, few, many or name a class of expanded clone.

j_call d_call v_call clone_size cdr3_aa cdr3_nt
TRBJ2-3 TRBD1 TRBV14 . CASGQDGTGFRRDTQYF TGTGCCAGCGGCCAAGATGGGACAGGGTTTCGGAGAGATACGCAGTATTTT
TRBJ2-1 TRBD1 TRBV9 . CASSPRQGALDEQFF TGTGCCAGCAGCCCCCGACAGGGGGCGCTCGATGAGCAGTTCTTC
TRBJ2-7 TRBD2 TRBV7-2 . CASSSPPWSGTSYEQYF TGTGCCAGCAGCTCCCCCCCTTGGTCCGGGACTAGCTACGAGCAGTACTTC
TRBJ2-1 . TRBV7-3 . CASSAYGGVYEQFF TGTGCCAGCAGCGCGTATGGAGGGGTCTATGAGCAGTTCTTC
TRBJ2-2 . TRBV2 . CASRGKGSTGELFF TGTGCCAGCAGGGGTAAAGGGAGTACCGGGGAGCTGTTTTTT
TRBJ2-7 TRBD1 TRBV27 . CASSMNTGQSYEQYF TGTGCCAGCAGTATGAACACGGGACAGTCCTACGAGCAGTACTTC
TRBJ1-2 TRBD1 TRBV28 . CASGEDRGTSEGYTF TGTGCCAGCGGGGAAGACAGGGGGACCAGTGAGGGCTACACCTTC
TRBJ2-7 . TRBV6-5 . CASSYLRGRSSYEQYF TGTGCCAGCAGTTACTTACGAGGGAGGAGTTCCTACGAGCAGTACTTC
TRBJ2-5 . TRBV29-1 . CSAAGYQETQYF TGCAGCGCCGCGGGGTACCAAGAGACCCAGTACTTC
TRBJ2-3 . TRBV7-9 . CASSLVSGRADTQYF TGTGCCAGCAGCTTAGTTTCCGGGAGAGCAGATACGCAGTATTTT
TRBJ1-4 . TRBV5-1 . CASSPGAMSEKLFF TGCGCCAGCAGCCCTGGGGCAATGAGTGAAAAACTGTTTTTT
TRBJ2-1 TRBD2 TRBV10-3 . CAISASSGIYNEQFF TGTGCCATCAGTGCGTCTAGCGGGATTTACAATGAGCAGTTCTTC
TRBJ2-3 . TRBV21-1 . CASSKNVTRDKVADTQYF TGTGCCAGCAGCAAAAATGTCACCCGGGACAAGGTCGCAGATACGCAGTATTTT
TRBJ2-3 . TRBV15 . CATSYTDTQYF TGTGCCACCAGCTATACAGATACGCAGTATTTT
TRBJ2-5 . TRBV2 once CASSNLQGTEETQYF TGTGCCAGCTCTAACCTTCAGGGAACTGAGGAGACCCAGTACTTC
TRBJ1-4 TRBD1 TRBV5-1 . CASSLVGTGLVEKLFF TGCGCCAGCAGCTTGGTAGGGACAGGGCTTGTGGAAAAACTGTTTTTT
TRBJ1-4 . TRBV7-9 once CASSLTTAAREKLFF TGTGCCAGCAGCCTAACGACAGCCGCCCGGGAAAAACTGTTTTTT
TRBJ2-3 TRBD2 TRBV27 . CASSINPSGSSDTQYF TGTGCCAGCAGTATAAACCCTAGCGGGAGCTCAGATACGCAGTATTTT
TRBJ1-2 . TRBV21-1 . CASSKYRVNYGYTF TGTGCCAGCAGCAAGTACAGGGTTAACTATGGCTACACCTTC
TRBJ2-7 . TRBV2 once CASSFSYEQYF TGTGCCAGCTCTTTCTCCTACGAGCAGTACTTC
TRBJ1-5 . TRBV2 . CASSEYGNRAYSNQPQHF TGTGCCAGCAGTGAATACGGTAACAGGGCCTATAGCAATCAGCCCCAGCATTTT
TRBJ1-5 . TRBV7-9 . CASSDQEGGPSNQPQHF TGTGCCAGCAGCGACCAAGAGGGAGGGCCTAGCAATCAGCCCCAGCATTTT